This T cell receptor (beta chain) was sequenced in a study of CD4+ T cells in melanoma. Study-level points and caveats: Reportedly, melanoma neoantigen-specific CD4+ T cells showed varied differentiation states. A reported correlation linked neoantigen-specific CD4+ T cells to CD8+, macrophage and B cell function.

The V gene lost 3 bases and the J gene lost 8 bases, with 13 bases spanning the gap. Germline loops: CDR1 KGHSH, CDR2 LQKENI. CDR3 length: 13 residues. Generated by immunoSEQ multiplex PCR, the TCRdb table keeps only in-frame clones and is missing some. The sample includes 9,500 to 11,000 clones, about 59% of them seen just once. As to this clone: The antigen is undetermined.

The gene calls are TRBV18 and TRBJ1-2; D ambiguous. The TCR sequence derives from a human donor with melanoma. Sequenced: cells from a culture (not recorded whether cultured in vitro). Here the CDR3 reads CASSPDGSRGYTF. The CDR3 DNA sequence: TGTGCCAGCTCACCGGACGGCTCTCGCGGCTACACCTTC.